This T cell receptor (beta chain) was documented in a study of T cell responses to AZD1222 COVID-19 vaccine. Study observations and caveats: Clonal diversity may have been underestimated in mostly white British donors. The number of AZD1222 recipients seropositive at baseline was only five or six. Reportedly, nearly half of unique spike TCRs recognized epitopes outside B.1.351/B.1.1.7 mutations. The repertoires were collected only after the peak T cell response.

The data were produced by immunoSEQ multiplex PCR, yet TCRdb's version contains in-frame clones alone and is incomplete. Of over 85,000 clones listed, around nine tenths were seen once; the top ten hold under 5.5%. This clone appeared once. Its target is not known. The sequences come from peripheral blood, collected 28 days after the second AZD1222 dose. The TCR comes from an adult who received the AZD1222 COVID-19 vaccine.

For the CDR3, the DNA is TGTGCCAGCAGTGAAGGGGTGGGGGGGAGGCAAGAGACCCAGTACTTC. Translation gives CASSEGVGGRQETQYF. The rearrangement links TRBV6-1 to TRBJ2-5; 7 bases are a match to TRBD2. Trimming at V came to 1 base and at J to 2 bases, leaving 7 bases not matched to a gene. Germline V gives CDR1 MNHNS, CDR2 SASEGT. The CDR3 covers 16 residues.